Presented here are 30 T cell receptor beta chains from one specimen sequenced in a study of T cell responses to AZD1222 COVID-19 vaccine. TCRdb's table, derived via immunoSEQ multiplex PCR, lists solely in-frame clones and lacks some. This table holds about 28,000 clones, 78% found once. Sequenced here: peripheral blood, sampled on day 0 of AZD1222 vaccination. The receptors originated from an adult in good health.

The chain joins TRBV7-8 to TRBJ1-6; D is unclear. The CDR3 extends over 15 amino acids. Trimming left V 4 bases short and J 2 bases short, with 9 bases between. Germline CDR1 is SGHVS and CDR2 is FQNEAQ. The CDR3 DNA sequence: TGTGCCAGCAGCTCAGGAGGACCCTATAATTCACCCCTCCACTTT. Protein product: CASSSGGPYNSPLHF.

This sequence joins TRBV27 and TRBJ2-1; D is unresolved. Trimming removed 5 bases at V and 4 bases at J, with 3 bases between. CDR1 is MNHEY and CDR2 is SMNVEV in the germline V gene (reference sequence). CDR3 length: 11 amino acids. The CDR3 DNA is TGTGCCAGCAGTATGTACAATGAGCAGTTCTTC. It encodes CASSMYNEQFF.

This clone turned up a few times. The chain is built from TRBV21-1 and TRBJ2-3; the DNA was not compared with TRBD1, the D call given in the table. TRBV21-1 is tagged as a pseudogene. CDR3 length equals 13 residues. Here the CDR3 DNA reads TGTGCCAGCAGCAAGGGGCGAGGAGATACGCAGTATTTT. Its translation: CASSKGRGDTQYF.

This clone occurred once. The chain has TRBV5-6 and TRBJ2-1; 8 bases line up with TRBD1. Trimming cost V 4 bases and J 12 bases; bases outside gene matches: 6. The CDR3 sequence is 12 residues long. In germline, CDR1 is SGHDT, CDR2 YYEEEE. DNA of the CDR3: TGTGCCAGCAGCAAATGGACAGGGTCGCAGTTCTTC. Translation: CASSKWTGSQFF.

The V call is TRBV6-5, the J call TRBJ2-5; TRBD2 might be the D (6 bases). The CDR3 loop spans 13 amino acids. Trimming pared 8 bases from V and 1 base from J, leaving 11 bases between. Germline values: CDR1 MNHEY, CDR2 SVGAGI. The CDR3, as DNA: TGTGCCAGCTCACGGGGACTCCAAGAGACCCAGTACTTC. Protein product: CASSRGLQETQYF.

J is TRBJ1-5 and V is TRBV4-1, with D perhaps TRBD1 (6 bases). Trimming cost V 1 base and J 2 bases, with 12 bases left between them. The germline V gene has CDR1 MGHRA and CDR2 YSYEKL. The CDR3 is made up of 16 amino acids. The CDR3 protein is CASSQGWGLGNQPQHF. The CDR3 region has the DNA TGCGCCAGCAGCCAAGGCTGGGGGCTCGGCAATCAGCCCCAGCATTTT.

CDR3 sequence: CASSQAEIGNQPQHF. In nucleotides, the CDR3 is TGCGCCAGCAGCCAAGCTGAGATTGGCAATCAGCCCCAGCATTTT. This chain uses TRBV4-1 with TRBJ1-5; D is unresolved. V lost 1 base, J lost 2 bases, and 9 bases lay in between. Germline values: CDR1 MGHRA, CDR2 YSYEKL. This CDR3 is 15 amino acids long.

This sequence joins TRBV7-9 and TRBJ2-2; D call uncertain. Germline CDR1 reads SEHNR; CDR2 reads FQNEAQ (reference sequence). This CDR3 region has 13 residues. V was clipped by 2 bases and J by 5 bases, with 6 bases between them. In DNA form, the CDR3 reads TGTGCCAGCAGCTTAAGGGATACCGGGGAGCTGTTTTTT. It specifies CASSLRDTGELFF.

The chain recombines TRBV7-9 with TRBJ2-1, with 8 bases aligning to TRBD2. This CDR3 region has 16 residues. Trimming cost V 5 bases and J 4 bases; bases outside gene matches: 10. CDR1 is SEHNR and CDR2 is FQNEAQ in the germline V gene (reference sequence). CDR3 sequence: CASSRPSGPTYNEQFF. CDR3 DNA sequence: TGTGCCAGCAGCCGCCCTAGCGGGCCAACATACAATGAGCAGTTCTTC.

The chain carries TRBV6-6 and TRBJ1-6; 9 bases agree with TRBD1. The CDR3 is made up of 16 amino acids. J lost 7 bases, V lost 4 bases, and 8 bases had no gene match. Germline assignment: CDR1 MNHNY and CDR2 SVGAGI (reference sequence). CDR3 amino acids: CASSSPGQGPNSPLHF. The CDR3 DNA is TGTGCCAGCAGTTCACCGGGACAGGGACCGAATTCACCCCTCCACTTT.

This clone is medium-sized. The CDR3 nucleotides read TGTGCCAGTAGTAATAGACATTCTCCCACAGATACGCAGTATTTT. It yields the protein CASSNRHSPTDTQYF. V usage is TRBV19 and J usage is TRBJ2-3; D is undetermined. Germline V lookup: CDR1 LNHDA, CDR2 SQIVND (reference sequence). Trimming stripped 4 bases from V and 2 bases from J, with 13 bases between. This CDR3 is built from 15 residues.

V is TRBV11-1 and J is TRBJ1-1, with a possible D match to TRBD1 (6 bases). The CDR3 is 14 residues long. V was pared by 1 base and J by 1 base, with 7 bases between. Germline-derived CDR1 and CDR2 are SGHAT and FQDESV (reference sequence). The CDR3 protein is CASSLDRANTEAFF. In nucleotides, the CDR3 is TGTGCCAGCAGCTTAGACAGGGCGAACACTGAAGCTTTCTTT.

The chain combines TRBV3-1 (or the pseudogene TRBV3-2) with TRBJ2-7; D is unclear. Germline assignment: CDR1 LGHDT and CDR2 YNNKEL (reference sequence). Trimming took 1 base from V and 5 from J, leaving 12 bases between them. The CDR3 extends over 14 amino acids. The CDR3 spells CASSQASFGHEQYF. DNA for the CDR3: TGTGCCAGCAGCCAAGCCTCATTTGGCCACGAGCAGTACTTC.

This clone was recorded once. J is TRBJ2-5 and V is TRBV7-6; D unresolved. V dropped 6 bases and J dropped 2 bases, with 4 bases sitting between them. CDR3 length equals 11 residues. Germline values: CDR1 SGHVS, CDR2 FNYEAQ. CDR3 sequence (DNA): TGTGCCAGCAGTTTACAAGAGACCCAGTACTTC. This sequence encodes CASSLQETQYF.

This clone showed up just once. The genes are TRBV7-9 and TRBJ1-5, with a tentative D call TRBD1 (5 bases). Deletions cut 2 bases from V and 9 bases from J, with 14 bases between. CDR3 length: 14 amino acids. Germline CDR1 and CDR2: SEHNR and FQNEAQ (reference sequence). The CDR3 coding sequence is TGTGCCAGCAGCTTATCGGCAGGGCGGCGGCCCCAGCATTTT. Protein product: CASSLSAGRRPQHF.

The J gene is TRBJ2-1, the V gene TRBV5-1, with TRBD1 matching over 7 bases. The CDR3 runs 13 residues. V was pared by 4 bases and J by 6 bases, with 4 bases of the junction left unmatched. Germline CDR1 is SGHRS and CDR2 is YFSETQ. The CDR3 sequence: CASSTGQLNEQFF. The CDR3 DNA reads as TGCGCCAGCAGCACGGGACAGCTCAATGAGCAGTTCTTC.

The chain has TRBV7-2 and TRBJ2-5; D unresolved. Trimming removed 4 bases from V and 5 bases from J, with 17 bases in between. Germline CDR1 and CDR2: SGHTA and FQGNSA. The length of the CDR3 is 15 residues. CDR3 bases: TGTGCCAGCAGCTCCCCTTGGCCCGCCGGGGAGACCCAGTACTTC. Amino acids: CASSSPWPAGETQYF.

V and J are TRBV19 and TRBJ2-7; D possibly corresponds to TRBD2 (6 bases). CDR1 is LNHDA and CDR2 is SQIVND in the germline V gene (reference sequence). Trimming took off 5 bases at V and 2 bases at J, with 10 bases between the two ends. The CDR3 is 13 amino acids. CDR3 DNA: TGTGCCAGTAGTGGGCTAGCGCCCTACGAGCAGTACTTC. It is translated as CASSGLAPYEQYF.

This chain joins TRBV5-4 and TRBJ1-4, with a possible D match to TRBD1 (6 bases). The CDR3 covers 14 residues. Looked up from germline, CDR1 is SGHNT and CDR2 is YYREEE (reference sequence). Between the trimmed V and J ends, which lost 0 bases and 8 bases, there was a span of 11 bases. The CDR3 DNA sequence: TGTGCCAGCAGCTTGGAGGGGGGCAGCGAAAAACTGTTTTTT. Translated: CASSLEGGSEKLFF.

The chain recombines TRBV6-2 or TRBV6-3 with TRBJ2-7, with 11 bases lining up with TRBD1. CDR1 is MNHEY and CDR2 is SVGEGT in the germline V gene. The J segment lost 2 bases and the V segment lost 5 bases, leaving 2 bases of the junction unmatched. This CDR3 contains 14 residues. The CDR3 DNA sequence: TGTGCCAGCAGTCCGGGACAGGGGGCCTACGAGCAGTACGTC. This sequence encodes CASSPGQGAYEQYV.

This clone was observed once. This rearrangement joins TRBV4-2 to TRBJ1-2; D remains ambiguous. CDR1 is LGHNA, CDR2 YNFKEQ, per germline. The V gene lost 1 base and the J gene lost 2 bases, with 8 bases spanning the gap. This CDR3 is built from 14 residues. Written as DNA, the CDR3 is TGTGCCAGCAGCCAAGGGTTAACGAACTATGGCTACACCTTC. Translated, it gives CASSQGLTNYGYTF.

The chain joins TRBV7-3 to TRBJ2-2; D call uncertain. CDR1 is SGHTA and CDR2 is FQGTGA in the germline V gene. This CDR3 spans 14 amino acids. Deletions cut 5 bases from V and 0 bases from J, with 7 bases between. Here the CDR3 reads CASSNTANTGELFF. The CDR3 DNA is TGTGCCAGCAGCAACACAGCGAACACCGGGGAGCTGTTTTTT.

This clone was seen a few times. This chain joins TRBV5-6 and TRBJ2-3, with TRBD2 identical over 11 bases. This CDR3 has 16 amino acids. Germline lookup yields CDR1 SGHDT and CDR2 YYEEEE. The junction had 6 bases not matched to a gene; V was cut back by 0 bases and J by 6 bases. CDR3 bases: TGTGCCAGCAGCTTGGCGGATAGCGGGGGGGCGGATACGCAGTATTTT. It translates to CASSLADSGGADTQYF.

The V and J genes are TRBV18 and TRBJ2-2, with 8 bases matching TRBD1. Germline V lookup: CDR1 KGHSH, CDR2 LQKENI. This CDR3 spans 15 amino acids. V was pared by 3 bases and J by 5 bases, with 5 bases of the junction left unmatched. The CDR3 region has the DNA TGTGCCAGCTCACCGTGGGACAGGTTGACCGGGGAGCTGTTTTTT. Its protein is CASSPWDRLTGELFF. The entire variable domain, with the rest obtained from reference TRBV18 and TRBJ2-2, is as follows: NAGVMQNPRHLVRRRGQEARLRCSPMKGHSHVYWYRQLPEEGLKFMVYLQKENIIDESGMPKERFSAEFPKEGPSILRIQQVVRGDSAAYFCASSPWDRLTGELFFGEGSRLTVL.

The V call is TRBV5-4, the J call TRBJ2-5; D remains unclear. Germline CDR1 reads SGHNT; CDR2 reads YYREEE (reference sequence). The CDR3 runs 15 residues. V was trimmed by 4 bases and J by 2 bases, leaving 15 bases between them. CDR3 in amino acids: CASSQSDFYQETQYF. The CDR3 bases are TGTGCCAGCAGCCAGTCGGATTTTTATCAAGAGACCCAGTACTTC.

This clone was observed a handful of times. This chain uses TRBV10-3 with TRBJ2-3, with TRBD2 identical over 11 bases. The germline CDR1 and CDR2 sequences are ENHRY and SYGVKD. Trimming removed 6 bases from V and 2 bases from J; junction bases left unmatched: 10. The CDR3 runs to 17 residues. The CDR3 DNA follows: TGTGCCATCAGGCCCGGGACTAGCGGACACAACACAGATACGCAGTATTTT. This sequence encodes CAIRPGTSGHNTDTQYF.

V usage is TRBV21-1 and J usage is TRBJ1-4; the table calls TRBD1, which could not be checked here. TRBV21-1 is a pseudogene. This CDR3 is built from 15 residues. For the CDR3, the DNA is TGTGCCAGCAGCACGACAGGGGCGCTTTCCGAAAAACTGTTTTTT. Protein product: CASSTTGALSEKLFF.

V usage is TRBV7-2 and J usage is TRBJ2-7; unclear D gene. Trimming pared 7 bases from V and 3 bases from J, leaving 16 bases between. CDR1 is SGHTA and CDR2 is FQGNSA in the germline V gene. This CDR3 is built from 14 residues. The CDR3 reads CASTPKERLYEQYF. The CDR3 DNA reads as TGTGCCAGCACACCCAAGGAAAGGCTCTACGAGCAGTACTTC.

The CDR3 nucleotides are TGTGCCAGCAGGGGACAGAACAACAATCAGCCCCAGCATTTT. Its protein product is CASRGQNNNQPQHF. V is TRBV6-6 and J is TRBJ1-5, with 7 bases fitting TRBD1. This CDR3 spans 14 amino acids. The ends lost 6 bases at V and 3 bases at J; junction bases unmatched: 5. Per germline, CDR1 MNHNY and CDR2 SVGAGI (reference sequence).

The rearrangement uses TRBV7-3 and TRBJ1-5, with D perhaps matching TRBD1 (6 bases). Trimming cost V 1 base and J 2 bases, with 21 bases left between them. The germline V gene has CDR1 SGHTA and CDR2 FQGTGA. This CDR3 has 19 residues. In DNA, the CDR3 is TGTGCCAGCAGCTTAATCTGTCCCGTGGGGGCATTACGCAATCAGCCCCAGCATTTT. It encodes CASSLICPVGALRNQPQHF.